This entry describes one T cell receptor beta chain. Its antigen is undetermined. The data were taken from a study of shared clonotypes between healthy human individuals. Whole-study results and caveats: Naive subsets usually exceeded memory subsets in estimated richness.

The ends were cut back, 7 bases at V and 6 bases at J, with 13 bases in the middle. The length of the CDR3 is 13 residues. The germline V gene encodes CDR1 MNHEY and CDR2 SVGAGI. Here immunoSEQ multiplex PCR was the method, and the copy in TCRdb shows in-frame clones only, minus some. Of roughly 1,500,000 clones in the sample, approximately 98.5% were seen once. This clonotype was sampled from a man aged 30-40 years in good health. The material sequenced was naive CD4+ T cells sorted from blood. The subset is: CD45RA+ positively selected. The chain combines TRBV6-5 with TRBJ2-1; D not resolved. The CDR3 loop is CASKNPGVNEQFF. CDR3 nucleotide sequence: TGTGCCAGCAAAAATCCGGGTGTCAATGAGCAGTTCTTC.